This T cell receptor (beta chain) is from a study of cytomegalovirus exposure and HLA in healthy donors (dated by TCRdb to 2017 to 2019). For context, the study as a whole: An earlier analysis of several hundred of the donors reported approximately 300 Gb of sequence data and some 120 million unique TCR beta sequences from 150 million to 200 million T cells. An early release covering just under 650 HLA-typed donors comprised approximately 290 gigabases of sequencing data and approximately 85 million unique TCR sequences. Of the 350 to 450 genotyped donors, approximately 81% were placed in the genetic ancestry cluster associated with self-reported Caucasian donors. The aim of the study was to test whether cataloging public T cell receptors could identify signatures of past pathogen exposure. The study profiled the T cell repertoires of 666 subjects by immunosequencing and related them to cytomegalovirus serostatus. Along with the roughly 610-subject first cohort, a separate validation cohort of 120 different subjects was used. To predict cytomegalovirus infection status, the study combined high-throughput TCR immunosequencing, statistical association of individual TCRs with disease status, and machine learning. A later analysis re-analyzed previously published TCR beta repertoires from 650 to 800 donors and added high-resolution HLA genotyping to study TCR occurrence patterns. The later analysis used no new phenotypic data to find candidate immune exposures, relying instead on TCR beta sequences and their occurrence across donors. In an earlier analysis of 587 of the donors, high-throughput TCR beta sequencing was used to judge whether each TCR beta V gene segment behaved as functional or pseudogenic. Donor age, sex, ethnicity and CMV serostatus were collected together with the repertoire data. Genome-wide SNP genotypes for about 55% of the roughly 670 donors were used in a later genetic analysis, which treated that subset as a discovery cohort. All discovery cohort repertoires had been generated using a single sequencing platform. Both class I and class II loci were covered by HLA typing, at four-digit resolution. The number of typed donors differed by locus: roughly 620-630 for A, B, C, DRB1 and DQB1; about 520 for DQA1; some 610 for DPA1; and some 450 for DPB1. Because of strong linkage in the cohort, four or five DR-DQ haplotypes were treated as single units for association and clustering. Among some 400 genotyped donors of the cohort, an average of approximately 240,000 unique TCR beta nucleotide sequences was sequenced per donor, of which about 18% were non-productive. The paper's findings and limits, for the study overall: Correlated functional status among segregating V segments might be attributable to linkage disequilibrium, but an unknown experimental factor could not be ruled out. A further reported finding was that TCR beta sequences accurately predicted the HLA-A and HLA-B alleles for most subjects in the first cohort. Because HLA typing was unavailable for some donors at each locus, only the typed subset was used in association tests. Three of the identified cytomegalovirus-associated TCR beta chains were confirmed in vitro to be specific for cytomegalovirus antigens. In a later genetic analysis, a missense DCLRE1C variant was associated with V-gene and J-gene trimming of TCR beta chains, and the association was replicated in an independent cohort. When HLA alleles, especially DR and DQ, strongly co-occurred, attributing TCR associations to individual alleles was difficult. At a false discovery rate of 0.05, a later analysis linked about 16,000 TCR beta sequences to specific HLA alleles. Because the 87-base-pair reads could not distinguish some IMGT-functional V segments, including TRBV6-2 and TRBV6-3, those segments were excluded. Because counts were too low, seventeen rarely observed V segments, including chromosome 9 orphons, were excluded from the earlier analysis of 587 of the donors. Most CMV-associated TCR beta chains appeared to be HLA-restricted in a later analysis, and the HLA associations seemed to be driven largely by CMV exposure. The presence/absence analyses assumed that sequencing depth was roughly uniform across donors, and that assumption may not be true. A later analysis found that TCR association rates varied across HLA loci, with DRB1 alleles showing the most associated TCRs and HLA-C alleles the fewest. For the cohort, immune exposure information was limited to CMV serostatus. In both the original and validation cohorts, the classifier was reported to diagnose cytomegalovirus status with high specificity and sensitivity. A later genetic analysis reported fewer N-insertions in productive TCRs among donors in an Asian-associated ancestry cluster than the roughly 720-donor mean. According to a later analysis, parvovirus B19, influenza, CMV and Epstein-Barr virus appeared linked to several top co-occurrence clusters. The study gave a list of 150 to 200 TCR beta chains associated with cytomegalovirus. The authors suggested that the approach could potentially be generalized to other disease states and immunological phenotypes. Most TCR sequences were seen in very few donors, while some public TCRs were found in many individuals. In a later analysis, HLA-associated TCR beta chains showed more clonal expansion and lower generation probabilities than non-associated chains that were equally common. This cohort had only TCR beta chains sequenced, and the lack of alpha or paired-chain data limited which features could be detected. In an earlier analysis of around 500 of the donors, most TCR beta V segments appeared in productive rearrangements about 87% or about 30% of the time, broadly matching IMGT annotations. A cluster of highly shared sequence variants was judged likely to represent a technical artifact of the sequencing pipeline.

The cohort consisted of 650 to 850 healthy bone marrow donors. All cohort members were sampled while nominally healthy, although unrecorded immune exposures were likely present. The donor tested CMV seropositive and was one of the 289 seropositive cohort members. Each donor provided a peripheral blood sample, and peripheral blood mononuclear cells were used for TCR beta sequencing. Genomic DNA extraction from the blood cell samples was performed with the Qiagen DNeasy Blood Extraction Kit. Sequences SGHDT (CDR1) and YYEEEE (CDR2) are obtained from the germline V gene. Trimming accounts for 3 bases at V and 0 bases at J, while the number of junction bases matched to no gene is 8. There are 16 amino acids in the CDR3, from cysteine to phenylalanine inclusive. The CDR3 DNA has 48 bases and is translated from base 1. The library was built by means of the immunoSEQ multiplex PCR assay. A mixture of 60 forward primers for TCR Vbeta segments and 13 reverse primers for TCR Jbeta segments was used in the multiplex PCR. Amplification of the CDR3 region of rearranged TCR beta genes was performed with a multiplex PCR assay on genomic DNA. The amplified TCR beta libraries were sequenced on the Illumina HiSeq System as 87-base-pair reads. Per the original workflow: In a later analysis, tens of millions of unique TCR beta chains were counted across the approximately 670 repertoires, and roughly 9.9 million of these chains were shared by at least two donors. To remove PCR and sequencing errors, raw reads were error-corrected and collapsed into unique sequences using a nearest-neighbor algorithm that merged closely related sequences. Alignment of CDR3 sequences to IMGT reference sequences was used to assign V, D and J gene segments. Each retained sequence needed at least a six-nucleotide match to both a V gene segment and a J gene segment. A rearrangement counted as productive if the CDR3 had no stop codons and remained in frame with V and J, and every other rearrangement counted as non-productive. Following IMGT convention, CDR3 was defined as the stretch from the second conserved V-encoded cysteine to the conserved J-encoded phenylalanine. In an earlier analysis of 587 of the donors, sequences lacking an unambiguous match to a single V gene segment were excluded. In an earlier analysis of almost 600 of the donors, a V segment was called functional when productive rearrangements were above 56.7%, and segregating when the standard deviation between donors exceeded 5%. A statistical classification framework was built for diagnosing cytomegalovirus status from the catalog of TCR beta chain sequences. In a later analysis, V and J genes were assigned by comparing TCR nucleotide sequences against IMGT/GENE-DB human TR gene sequences. In a later analysis, CDR3 sequences and most-parsimonious VDJ recombination scenarios were assigned using the TCRdist pipeline. In a later analysis, each TCR beta chain was defined by its CDR3 amino acid sequence together with its V-gene family, and reads lacking a unique V-gene family were excluded. To address suspected cross-contamination and a sequencing artifact, a later analysis removed several hundred highly shared, low-generation-probability nucleotide sequences. In a later analysis, a clonal expansion index was calculated for each public chain from normalized within-repertoire ranks of inferred template counts. In a later analysis, generation probabilities were computed using a VDJ recombination model fitted to out-of-frame rearrangements, and the results were checked against IGoR. In a later analysis, hypergeometric tests were used to score TCR-TCR, TCR-HLA and TCR-CMV co-occurrence, with a repertoire-size bias correction applied to TCR pairs. A later analysis estimated false discovery rates by permuting HLA or CMV assignments 20 times. In a later analysis, co-occurring TCRs were grouped with DBSCAN, and TCRdist sequence similarity was added when clustering was performed within HLA-allele-positive subsets. For co-occurrence clustering, repertoires with fewer than 30,000 or more than 120,000 public chains were excluded, along with five or six repertoires with anomalous nucleotide sharing. Here the immuneACCESS table is served through TCRdb, limited to in-frame sequences with V and J called. Missing clones are a known gap in these copies; in checked studies unresolved V genes cover under half, and the rest lacks a known reason. D and trimming were read from the DNA, whereas the V and J calls and clone size are those reported in that table. The sample profile shows about 100,000 clones; 76% of them were found once. The ten largest clones take up over 3.5% of the sample.

Regarding this clone: What antigen it recognizes has not been identified. No per-base quality is available; no much larger clone lies one base away.

In this chain, TRBV5-6 is recombined with TRBJ1-2, with 7 middle bases fitting TRBD1. Sequenced input: PBMCs. The origin of this receptor is a woman in her forties or fifties in good health and CMV-seropositive. CDR3 reads: CASSYRTGSPNYGYTF. The DNA reads as follows: TGTGCCAGCAGCTACCGGACAGGCTCCCCTAACTATGGCTACACCTTC.